This TCR beta chain appears in the sequencing data of a study of naive CD8 T cells in extremely preterm neonates. Remarks on this clone: Its antigen is still unknown.

Libraries were prepared by immunoSEQ multiplex PCR; TCRdb keeps only in-frame clonotypes and omits some of them. The data contain 6,500 to 9,000 clones, roughly 98% of them seen just once; the ten biggest clones take up about 0.29%. The germline V and J ends were trimmed by 7 bases and 2 bases, with 9 bases remaining between them. The CDR3 sequence is 12 residues long. Germline V gene data show CDR1 as MDHEN and CDR2 as SYDVKM. Sorted cells: live naive CD8+ T cells, CD45RA+CCR7+, Annexin V-negative. The study's findings and limits: Term neonates about 0.44%, young children 0.03%, adults roughly 0.0095%; preterm neonates shared about 2.9%.

This TCR was recovered from a human donor in good health. Material for sequencing was naive CD8+ T cells from blood. This chain connects TRBV28 to TRBJ2-7, with D maybe TRBD1 (5 bases). The CDR3 DNA follows: TGTGCCAGCACAGGGCCAGCCTACGAGCAGTACTTC. Its translation: CASTGPAYEQYF.